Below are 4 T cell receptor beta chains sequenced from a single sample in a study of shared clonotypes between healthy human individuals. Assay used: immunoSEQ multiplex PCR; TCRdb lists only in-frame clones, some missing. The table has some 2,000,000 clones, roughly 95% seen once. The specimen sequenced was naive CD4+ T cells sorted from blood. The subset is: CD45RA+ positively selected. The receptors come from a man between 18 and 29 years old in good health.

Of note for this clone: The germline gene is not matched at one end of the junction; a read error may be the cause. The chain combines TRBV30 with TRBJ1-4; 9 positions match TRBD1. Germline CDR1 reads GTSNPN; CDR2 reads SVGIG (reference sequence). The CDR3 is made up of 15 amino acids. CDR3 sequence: CVWSGTGGLGEKLFF. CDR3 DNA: TGTGTCTGGAGTGGAACAGGGGGCTTGGGCGAAAAACTGTTTTTT.

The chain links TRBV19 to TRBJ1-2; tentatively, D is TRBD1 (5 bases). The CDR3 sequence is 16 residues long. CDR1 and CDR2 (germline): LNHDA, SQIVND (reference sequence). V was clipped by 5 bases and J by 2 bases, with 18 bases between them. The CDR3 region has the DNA TGTGCCAGTAGTCAAATCCCGGGACGGCCGAACTATGGCTACACCTTC. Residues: CASSQIPGRPNYGYTF.

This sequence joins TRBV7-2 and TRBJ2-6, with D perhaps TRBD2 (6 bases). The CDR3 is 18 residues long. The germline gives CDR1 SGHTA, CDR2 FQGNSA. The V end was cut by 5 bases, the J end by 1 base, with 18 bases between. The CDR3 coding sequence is TGTGCCAGCAGCCACAATCCGGGGCGGGATTCTGGGGCCAACGTCCTGACTTTC. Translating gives CASSHNPGRDSGANVLTF.

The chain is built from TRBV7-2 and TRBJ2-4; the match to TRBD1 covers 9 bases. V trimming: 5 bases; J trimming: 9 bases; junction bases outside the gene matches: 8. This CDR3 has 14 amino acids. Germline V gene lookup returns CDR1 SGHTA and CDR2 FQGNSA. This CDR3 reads CASSTDRGRAIQYF. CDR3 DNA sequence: TGTGCCAGCAGCACGGACAGGGGAAGGGCCATTCAGTACTTC. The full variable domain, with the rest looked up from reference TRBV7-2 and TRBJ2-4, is GAGVSQSPSNKVTEKGKDVELRCDPISGHTALYWYRQSLGQGLEFLIYFQGNSAPDKSGLPSDRFSAERTGGSVSTLTIQRTQQEDSAVYLCASSTDRGRAIQYFGAGTRLSVL.